Listed here is a single TCR beta chain. Different DNA sequences within this sample yield the same CDR3. Data came from immunoSEQ multiplex PCR; TCRdb stores just in-frame clones and leaves some out. The table records around 1.4 million clones, about 98.5% of them present only once. This record belongs to a study of shared clonotypes between healthy human individuals. The V and J ends lost 1 base and 1 base respectively, with 2 bases between them. The CDR3 spans 12 residues. Germline V gives CDR1 SGHTA, CDR2 FQGNSA. HIV-negative, healthy adults without recent acute infections or vaccinations were the donors. The authors divided CD4+ cells into CD45RA+ naive and CD45RA-negative memory subsets.

The chain uses TRBV7-2 and TRBJ2-7; D gene uncertain. This receptor was obtained from a man aged 30-40 years in good health. The material sequenced was naive CD4+ T cells sorted from blood. Sample subset: CD45RA+ positively selected. CDR3 region: CASSLVSYEQYF. The CDR3 bases are TGTGCCAGCAGCTTAGTTTCCTACGAGCAGTACTTC.